These 32 T cell receptor beta chains came from one sample sequenced in a study of shared clonotypes between healthy human individuals. Clones were sequenced by immunoSEQ multiplex PCR, and TCRdb holds only the in-frame ones, with some missing. The sample shows approximately 600,000 clones, approximately 95% of them seen only once. CD8 cells classed as naive were CD45RO-negative and positively selected for CCR7, excluding terminally differentiated effector memory CD45RA+ cells. The sequencing input was naive CD8+ T cells sorted from blood. The receptors derive from a woman aged 25 to 39 in good health.

The rearrangement uses TRBV5-1 and TRBJ1-3; D gene uncertain. V was shortened by 1 base and J by 4 bases, with 18 bases between the two germline ends. The germline V gene encodes CDR1 SGHRS and CDR2 YFSETQ. This CDR3 spans 17 amino acids. CDR3 sequence (DNA): TGCGCCAGCAGCTTGTCAGGTGGGAAAGAGGCCGGAAACACCATATATTTT. Translated, it gives CASSLSGGKEAGNTIYF.

The gene calls are TRBV28 and TRBJ1-4, with D tentatively TRBD1 (5 bases). Germline values: CDR1 MDHEN, CDR2 SYDVKM. V was cut by 8 bases and J by 4 bases, with 11 bases left in between. The CDR3 runs to 13 residues. CDR3 DNA sequence: TGTGCCAGCTCAGGGTGGGATAATGAAAAACTGTTTTTT. Amino acid sequence: CASSGWDNEKLFF.

V and J are TRBV19 and TRBJ2-3; D may be TRBD2 (6 bases). In germline, CDR1 is LNHDA, CDR2 SQIVND (reference sequence). V gave up 10 bases and J gave up 2 bases, with 13 bases separating them. The CDR3 sequence is 13 residues long. The CDR3 is CATTGGDTDTQYF. The CDR3 region has the DNA TGTGCCACAACCGGGGGAGACACAGATACGCAGTATTTT. Combining the CDR3 with reference TRBV19 and TRBJ2-3 gives the whole variable domain DGGITQSPKYLFRKEGQNVTLSCEQNLNHDAMYWYRQDPGQGLRLIYYSQIVNDFQKGDIAEGYSVSREKKESFPLTVTSAQKNPTAFYLCATTGGDTDTQYFGPGTRLTVL.

For the CDR3, the DNA is TGTGCCAGCAGTTCCTCGACAGGGTGGGGCGAGCAGTACTTC. This codes for CASSSSTGWGEQYF. This chain uses TRBV28 with TRBJ2-7; 7 bases line up with TRBD1. Germline CDR1 reads MDHEN; CDR2 reads SYDVKM. The CDR3 is 14 residues long. V gave up 4 bases and J gave up 6 bases; unmatched junction bases: 9.

V usage is TRBV28 and J usage is TRBJ1-1; D might be TRBD1 (6 bases). The CDR3 is 19 amino acids. With 3 bases removed from V and 2 bases from J, the gap between germline ends came to 25 bases. Germline V gives CDR1 MDHEN, CDR2 SYDVKM. For the CDR3, the DNA is TGTGCCAGCAGTTTCCCGCGTGCCCCCGACAGGAGCCGTAACACTGAAGCTTTCTTT. It encodes CASSFPRAPDRSRNTEAFF.

The genes are TRBV5-6 and TRBJ2-5; D ambiguous. Germline V gives CDR1 SGHDT, CDR2 YYEEEE. V lost 2 bases to trimming and J lost 5 bases, with 10 bases between them. CDR3 length equals 13 residues. The CDR3 nucleotides read TGTGCCAGCAGCTTTGATACAGCGGAGACCCAGTACTTC. Its protein product is CASSFDTAETQYF.

The V and J genes are TRBV4-1 and TRBJ1-2; D is ambiguous. From germline, CDR1 is MGHRA and CDR2 YSYEKL. The CDR3 loop spans 14 amino acids. Trimming took 2 bases from V and 6 from J, leaving 13 bases between them. The CDR3 region has the DNA TGCGCCAGCAGCCAACTCGTCGGAGGGCATGGCTACACCTTC. Its protein is CASSQLVGGHGYTF.

Regarding this clone: The junction shows a germline mismatch at one end, possibly a read error. The CDR3 sequence is CASSIGGNGDTIYF. In nucleotides, the CDR3 is TGTGCCAGTAGTATCGGGGGAAATGGAGACACCATATATTTT. The gene calls are TRBV19 and TRBJ1-3, with D possibly being TRBD1 (5 bases). The CDR3 is 14 residues long. Looked up from germline, CDR1 is LNHDA and CDR2 is SQIVND (reference sequence).

V and J are TRBV7-9 and TRBJ2-1, with D perhaps matching TRBD1 (6 bases). Trimming cost V 4 bases and J 1 base, with 17 bases left between them. Germline V gene data show CDR1 as SEHNR and CDR2 as FQNEAQ (reference sequence). There are 17 residues in the CDR3. For the CDR3, the DNA is TGTGCCAGCAGCTCAACCGGGACACCCCCTTCCTACAATGAGCAGTTCTTC. Translating gives CASSSTGTPPSYNEQFF. Looking up the rest from reference TRBV7-9 and TRBJ2-1 gives the full variable domain: DTGVSQNPRHKITKRGQNVTFRCDPISEHNRLYWYRQTLGQGPEFLTYFQNEAQLEKSRLLSDRFSAERPKGSFSTLEIQRTEQGDSAMYLCASSSTGTPPSYNEQFFGPGTRLTVL.

The chain links TRBV7-9 to TRBJ2-7; D may match TRBD1 or TRBD2 (5 bases each). This CDR3 has 13 residues. V lost 6 bases and J 6 bases, leaving 15 bases between the germline ends. Germline assignment: CDR1 SEHNR and CDR2 FQNEAQ (reference sequence). The CDR3 reads CASSGADSPEQYF. In nucleotides, the CDR3 is TGTGCCAGCAGTGGGGCGGACTCCCCCGAGCAGTACTTC.

The CDR3 reads CASSKWDGTDTQYF. The CDR3 region has the DNA TGCGCCAGCAGCAAATGGGACGGCACAGATACGCAGTATTTT. The V call is TRBV5-1, the J call TRBJ2-3; tentatively, D is TRBD1 or TRBD2 (5 bases each). Trimming took 4 bases from V and 1 from J, leaving 10 bases between them. The germline gives CDR1 SGHRS, CDR2 YFSETQ. The CDR3 extends over 14 amino acids.

The chain has TRBV2 and TRBJ2-3, with TRBD2 as a possible D gene (6 bases). The CDR3 has 15 amino acids. Germline lookup yields CDR1 SNHLY and CDR2 FYNNEI. Trimming shortened V by 6 bases and J by 0 bases, and 13 bases separated the two germline ends. CDR3 DNA: TGTGCCAGCAGAGTAGCGGATACTAGCACAGATACGCAGTATTTT. It is translated as CASRVADTSTDTQYF.

This clone has more than one count but fewer than ten. The chain carries TRBV19 and TRBJ2-1; TRBD1 matches 7 bases. V trimming: 1 base; J trimming: 1 base; junction bases outside the gene matches: 1. The germline gives CDR1 LNHDA, CDR2 SQIVND (reference sequence). The CDR3 contains 15 residues. The CDR3 loop is CASSIGQGSYNEQFF. The CDR3 nucleotides read TGTGCCAGTAGTATAGGACAGGGATCCTACAATGAGCAGTTCTTC.

The J gene is TRBJ1-5, the V gene TRBV5-4; no firm D call. The CDR3 runs to 15 residues. The germline CDR1 and CDR2 sequences are SGHNT and YYREEE (reference sequence). The V end lost 0 bases, the J end lost 0 bases, and 7 bases lay between the germline ends. The CDR3 spells CASSLDADSNQPQHF. CDR3 coding DNA: TGTGCCAGCAGCTTGGATGCCGATAGCAATCAGCCCCAGCATTTT.

The V and J genes are TRBV27 and TRBJ2-7; TRBD1 aligns across 10 bases. Germline V lookup: CDR1 MNHEY, CDR2 SMNVEV (reference sequence). This CDR3 spans 15 amino acids. V shed 6 bases and J 4 bases; nucleotides not matched to a gene: 9. As DNA, the CDR3 is TGTGCCAGCAGGCCCGGGACAGGGGAACCTTACGAGCAGTACTTC. Its translation is CASRPGTGEPYEQYF.

This chain connects TRBV27 to TRBJ2-7; D perhaps matches TRBD1 (6 bases). The germline gives CDR1 MNHEY, CDR2 SMNVEV (reference sequence). CDR3 size: 11 residues. Deletions cut 10 bases from V and 1 base from J, with 8 bases between. This CDR3 is CATGTSYEQYF. CDR3 sequence (DNA): TGTGCCACCGGGACATCCTACGAGCAGTACTTC.

This rearrangement joins TRBV11-2 to TRBJ1-4; D call uncertain. V lost 0 bases and J lost 5, with 10 bases in between. This CDR3 comprises 15 residues. CDR1 SGHAT and CDR2 FQNNGV come from the germline V gene. As DNA, the CDR3 is TGTGCCAGCAGCTTAGAAGCGGACTCCAATGAAAAACTGTTTTTT. Translation gives CASSLEADSNEKLFF.

The chain recombines TRBV7-7 with TRBJ2-1, with D perhaps TRBD1 or TRBD2 (8 bases each). Trimming removed 5 bases at V and 4 bases at J, with 15 bases between. CDR3 size: 15 residues. CDR1 SSHAT and CDR2 FNYEAQ come from the germline V gene (reference sequence). CDR3 coding DNA: TGTGCCAGCAGCCCGGGGGGGACAGGTTACAATGAGCAGTTCTTC. It is translated as CASSPGGTGYNEQFF.

The rearrangement joins TRBV7-9 to TRBJ2-1; 11 bases are a match to TRBD2. The V and J ends lost 3 bases and 5 bases, in that order; junction bases with no gene match: 3. CDR3 length equals 15 residues. Germline-derived CDR1 and CDR2 are SEHNR and FQNEAQ (reference sequence). CDR3 residues: CASSFGSGRDNEQFF. The CDR3 bases are TGTGCCAGCAGCTTCGGTAGCGGGAGGGACAATGAGCAGTTCTTC.

The V gene is TRBV6-6, the J gene TRBJ2-7; D could derive from TRBD1 or TRBD2 (5 bases each). This CDR3 contains 13 residues. Per the germline V gene, CDR1 is MNHNY and CDR2 is SVGAGI (reference sequence). Trimming cost V 6 bases and J 7 bases, with 16 bases left between them. CDR3 in DNA: TGTGCCAGCAGCCTCGAGGGGATCGGGGAGCAGTACTTC. This codes for CASSLEGIGEQYF.

V usage is TRBV9 and J usage is TRBJ1-1, with 7 bases aligning to TRBD1. Trimming removed 4 bases from V and 0 bases from J; junction bases left unmatched: 15. This CDR3 is 18 amino acids long. Germline V gives CDR1 SGDLS, CDR2 YYNGEE. CDR3 sequence: CASSKSGTALFMNTEAFF. CDR3 in DNA: TGTGCCAGCAGCAAAAGCGGGACAGCTCTTTTCATGAACACTGAAGCTTTCTTT. Together with reference TRBV9 and TRBJ1-1, the CDR3 gives the full variable domain: DSGVTQTPKHLITATGQRVTLRCSPRSGDLSVYWYQQSLDQGLQFLIQYYNGEERAKGNILERFSAQQFPDLHSELNLSSLELGDSALYFCASSKSGTALFMNTEAFFGQGTRLTVV.

This chain joins TRBV28 and TRBJ2-1; tentative D call: TRBD1 (6 bases). The germline V gene has CDR1 MDHEN and CDR2 SYDVKM. V lost 5 bases and J 2 bases, leaving 16 bases between the germline ends. CDR3 size: 16 residues. For the CDR3, the DNA is TGTGCCAGCAGTAGCCACAGGGAAGTGGCCTACAATGAGCAGTTCTTC. Translation: CASSSHREVAYNEQFF.

V is TRBV28 and J is TRBJ1-5, with unresolved D. This CDR3 contains 14 residues. Germline lookup yields CDR1 MDHEN and CDR2 SYDVKM. V was pared by 8 bases and J by 0 bases, with 11 bases between. Written as DNA, the CDR3 is TGTGCCAGCGAGTCAACAGATAGCAATCAGCCCCAGCATTTT. Translation: CASESTDSNQPQHF.

J is TRBJ2-1 and V is TRBV4-1; TRBD2 is a possible D gene (6 bases). The V gene lost 4 bases and the J gene lost 0 bases, with 10 bases spanning the gap. This CDR3 spans 15 amino acids. Germline-derived CDR1 and CDR2 are MGHRA and YSYEKL. CDR3 residues: CASSPSTSSYNEQFF. DNA of the CDR3: TGCGCCAGCAGCCCCTCGACTAGCTCCTACAATGAGCAGTTCTTC.

The rearrangement joins TRBV19 to TRBJ2-7; the match to TRBD1 covers 8 bases. The CDR3 consists of 16 residues. Germline CDR1 LNHDA, CDR2 SQIVND (reference sequence). The J segment lost 5 bases and the V segment lost 2 bases, leaving 11 bases of the junction unmatched. The CDR3 coding sequence is TGTGCCAGTAGTATAAGTGGGGGACAGGTCATCGACGAGCAGTACTTC. Its translation is CASSISGGQVIDEQYF.

The CDR3 is CATSSSFGLAGNEQFF. As DNA, the CDR3 is TGTGCCACCAGCAGTTCTTTTGGACTAGCGGGTAATGAGCAGTTCTTC. The V call is TRBV15, the J call TRBJ2-1; 11 bases line up with TRBD2. CDR1 LNHNV and CDR2 YYDKDF come from the germline V gene (reference sequence). The CDR3 runs 16 residues. V gave up 3 bases and J gave up 7 bases; unmatched junction bases: 8.

V and J are TRBV19 and TRBJ2-7; D is unresolved. Germline CDR1 is LNHDA and CDR2 is SQIVND (reference sequence). This CDR3 is 14 amino acids long. Trimming took off 1 base at V and 2 bases at J, with 9 bases between the two ends. CDR3 sequence: CASSIGLGAYEQYF. Here the CDR3 DNA reads TGTGCCAGTAGTATAGGTCTGGGCGCCTACGAGCAGTACTTC.

This sequence joins TRBV10-3 and TRBJ1-2; D is uncertain. Germline CDR1 and CDR2: ENHRY and SYGVKD. The CDR3 runs 13 residues. Trimming removed 7 bases at V and 4 bases at J, with 13 bases between. For the CDR3, the DNA is TGTGCCATCATGCAGGAAGACTTCTATGGCTACACCTTC. Its translation: CAIMQEDFYGYTF.

J is TRBJ1-1 and V is TRBV20-1; D uncertain. The CDR3 contains 10 residues. The germline gives CDR1 DFQATT, CDR2 SNEGSKA (reference sequence). V was pared by 5 bases and J by 6 bases, with 7 bases between. The CDR3 reads CSAFVAEAFF. CDR3 coding DNA: TGCAGTGCTTTTGTGGCTGAAGCTTTCTTT.

The chain carries TRBV18 and TRBJ2-7; perhaps D is TRBD1 or TRBD2 (7 bases each). The CDR3 loop spans 16 amino acids. Germline CDR1 and CDR2: KGHSH and LQKENI. V dropped 2 bases and J dropped 3 bases, with 17 bases sitting between them. CDR3 region: CASSPGRQGLNYEQYF. The CDR3 nucleotides are TGTGCCAGCTCACCAGGCCGACAGGGACTAAACTACGAGCAGTACTTC.

This clone came up once. The chain couples TRBV7-6 to TRBJ1-6; D is uncertain. Trimming shortened V by 5 bases and J by 7 bases, and 9 bases separated the two germline ends. Germline V gene sequence: CDR1 SGHVS, CDR2 FNYEAQ. The CDR3 consists of 13 residues. In DNA form, the CDR3 reads TGTGCCAGCAGCCCCCCGGGGAATTCACCCCTCCACTTT. Protein sequence: CASSPPGNSPLHF.

The rearrangement uses TRBV7-5 and TRBJ2-7; the table's D call of TRBD2 was not tested on the DNA. TRBV7-5 is shown as a pseudogene. The CDR3 is 16 amino acids. CDR3 residues: CVRSPRERRLVCEQYF. CDR3 in DNA: TGTGTCAGAAGCCCGCGAGAGCGCCGACTGGTATGCGAGCAGTACTTC.